This T cell receptor beta chain was sequenced in a study of blood T cells in healthy people across ages. CDR3 length: 14 residues. From germline, CDR1 is MDHEN and CDR2 SYDVKM. V trimming: 3 bases; J trimming: 13 bases; junction bases outside the gene matches: 11. This clonotype has only a few counts. The people who gave samples were healthy Caucasians from Russia, aged about 6 to 100. A second about 7 to 12 cycle PCR used barcoded and J-beta primers. TCRdb itself ran the 5' RACE reads through MiXCR, one entry per CDR3 protein. The sample includes more than 700,000 distinct CDR3 sequences, about 47% seen only once; the top ten take 15% to 20%.

The chain recombines TRBV28 with TRBJ2-4, with TRBD2 matching 8 bases. The specimen was blood. The origin of this receptor is an elderly man in good health. The CDR3 protein is CASSLGEREFEQYF. The CDR3, as DNA: TGTGCCAGCAGTTTGGGCGAGCGGGAGTTTGAGCAGTACTTC.